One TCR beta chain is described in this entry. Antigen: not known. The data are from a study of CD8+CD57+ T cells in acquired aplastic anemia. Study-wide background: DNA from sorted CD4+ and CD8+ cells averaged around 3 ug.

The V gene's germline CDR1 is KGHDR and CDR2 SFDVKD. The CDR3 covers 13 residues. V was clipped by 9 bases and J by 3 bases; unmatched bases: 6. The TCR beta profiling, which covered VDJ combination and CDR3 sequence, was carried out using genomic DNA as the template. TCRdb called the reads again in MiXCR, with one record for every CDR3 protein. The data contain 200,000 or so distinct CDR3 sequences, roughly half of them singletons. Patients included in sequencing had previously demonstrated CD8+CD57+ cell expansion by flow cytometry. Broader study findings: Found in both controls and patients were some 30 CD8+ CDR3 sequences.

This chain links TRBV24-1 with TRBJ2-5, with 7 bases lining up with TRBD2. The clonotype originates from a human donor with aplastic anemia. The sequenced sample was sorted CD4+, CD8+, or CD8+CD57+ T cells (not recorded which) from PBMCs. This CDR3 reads CATVVGRKETQYF. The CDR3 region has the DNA TGTGCCACCGTCGTCGGGAGGAAAGAGACCCAGTACTTC.